This paragraph covers one TCR beta chain sequence. This record belongs to a study of blood T cell repertoires in COVID-19. Study-wide context: From the United States, Italy and Spain came samples of acute and convalescent COVID-19. In each case, the material was cDNA or gDNA derived from T cells, B-cell-depleted T cells, or PBMCs.

Original methodology: Estimation of nucleated cell counts relied on the amplification of reference gene primers. Profiling relied on immunoSEQ multiplex PCR, and the TCRdb table lists in-frame clones only, not all of them. That table supplies the V and J calls and clone size; D and trimming were determined from the DNA. This sample carries 140,000 to 150,000 clones, 85% to 90% of them seen once, and the ten largest clones take approximately 40%. This receptor was identified in a man aged 50-59 years who had recovered from COVID-19. Sample: peripheral blood.

The CDR3: CASSERSRTGELFF. CDR3 bases: TGTGCCAGCAGTGAGAGGAGCCGAACCGGGGAGCTGTTTTTT. The chain is built from TRBV7-2 and TRBJ2-2; D is uncertain. Per germline, CDR1 SGHTA and CDR2 FQGNSA. Trimming stripped 6 bases from V and 5 bases from J, with 13 bases between. The CDR3 covers 14 residues.